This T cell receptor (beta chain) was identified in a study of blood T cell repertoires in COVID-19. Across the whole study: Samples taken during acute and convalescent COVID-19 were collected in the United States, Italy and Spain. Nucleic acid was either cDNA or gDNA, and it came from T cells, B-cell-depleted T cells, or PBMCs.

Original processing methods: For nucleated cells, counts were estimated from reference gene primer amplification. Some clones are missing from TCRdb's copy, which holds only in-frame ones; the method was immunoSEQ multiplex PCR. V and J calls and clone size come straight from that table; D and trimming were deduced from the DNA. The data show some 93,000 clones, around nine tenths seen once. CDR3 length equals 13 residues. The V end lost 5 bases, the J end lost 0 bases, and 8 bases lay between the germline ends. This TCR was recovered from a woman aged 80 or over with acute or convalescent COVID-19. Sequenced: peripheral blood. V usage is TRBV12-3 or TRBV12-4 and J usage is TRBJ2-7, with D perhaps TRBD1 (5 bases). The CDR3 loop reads CASSVRVSYEQYF. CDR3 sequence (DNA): TGTGCCAGCAGTGTCAGGGTCTCCTACGAGCAGTACTTC.